What follows are 27 T cell receptor beta chains derived from one specimen sequenced in a study of cytomegalovirus exposure and HLA in healthy donors. The protocol was immunoSEQ multiplex PCR, while the TCRdb copy is restricted to in-frame clones and leaves out a portion. Here the sample spans 100,000 to 150,000 clones, about 88% being singletons. The sample comprised PBMCs. The receptors were sampled from a man under 40 in good health and CMV-seronegative.

This clone was picked up a small number of times. This rearrangement joins TRBV7-6 to TRBJ1-5; 8 positions match TRBD1. In germline, CDR1 is SGHVS, CDR2 FNYEAQ. The CDR3 spans 13 residues. V shed 5 bases and J 7 bases; nucleotides not matched to a gene: 4. CDR3 protein: CASSLRQGQPQHF. The CDR3 nucleotides are TGTGCCAGCAGCCTGCGACAGGGGCAGCCCCAGCATTTT. The variable domain in full, with the rest retrieved from reference TRBV7-6 and TRBJ1-5, is GAGVSQSPRYKVTKRGQDVALRCDPISGHVSLYWYRQALGQGPEFLTYFNYEAQQDKSGLPNDRFSAERPEGSISTLTIQRTEQRDSAMYRCASSLRQGQPQHFGDGTRLSIL.

V gene TRBV4-2 combines with J gene TRBJ2-7; a weak D match, TRBD2 (5 bases). The CDR3 spans 16 residues. Trimming left V 1 base short and J 0 bases short, with 13 bases between. Germline V gene data show CDR1 as LGHNA and CDR2 as YNFKEQ. CDR3 bases: TGTGCCAGCAGCCAAGCGCATGACTACCTCTCCTACGAGCAGTACTTC. Amino acid sequence: CASSQAHDYLSYEQYF.

J is TRBJ2-5 and V is TRBV19, with 9 bases that match TRBD2. This CDR3 comprises 14 residues. With V trimmed by 3 bases and J by 5 bases, 4 bases remained unmatched. Germline V gene lookup returns CDR1 LNHDA and CDR2 SQIVND (reference sequence). CDR3 sequence (DNA): TGTGCCAGTAGTATGCGGGAGGGGTGGGAGACCCAGTACTTC. Translating gives CASSMREGWETQYF.

V and J are TRBV7-2 and TRBJ2-1; D possibly corresponds to TRBD1 (5 bases). Germline-derived CDR1 and CDR2 are SGHTA and FQGNSA. This CDR3 comprises 15 residues. V dropped 1 base and J dropped 8 bases, with 15 bases sitting between them. CDR3 DNA: TGTGCCAGCAGCTTAGAAAAGGGGCTGATTTATGAGCAGTTCTTC. It yields the protein CASSLEKGLIYEQFF.

CDR3 sequence reads: CAISEAADTQYF. DNA for the CDR3: TGTGCCATCAGTGAGGCAGCGGATACGCAGTATTTT. The gene calls are TRBV10-3 and TRBJ2-3; D is unclear. This CDR3 contains 12 residues. CDR1 and CDR2 (germline): ENHRY, SYGVKD. V was shortened by 2 bases and J by 6 bases, with 6 bases between the two germline ends.

This chain joins TRBV7-9 and TRBJ2-7; 10 positions match TRBD1. The germline gives CDR1 SEHNR, CDR2 FQNEAQ (reference sequence). The CDR3 loop spans 14 amino acids. After removal of 5 bases from V and 6 bases from J, the junction contained 7 bases not matched to a gene. CDR3 loop: CASSPPGQGREQYF. The CDR3 coding sequence is TGTGCCAGCAGCCCCCCGGGACAGGGGCGCGAGCAGTACTTC.

The genes are TRBV14 and TRBJ2-7; D possibly corresponds to TRBD2 (5 bases). The CDR3 consists of 15 residues. The germline V and J ends were trimmed by 4 bases and 1 base, with 14 bases remaining between them. Germline V gene data show CDR1 as SGHDN and CDR2 as FVKESK. The CDR3 is CASSLGAAVSYEQYF. CDR3 DNA: TGTGCCAGCAGCCTGGGAGCGGCCGTATCCTACGAGCAGTACTTC. Based on the CDR3 plus reference TRBV14 and TRBJ2-7, the full variable domain is EAGVTQFPSHSVIEKGQTVTLRCDPISGHDNLYWYRRVMGKEIKFLLHFVKESKQDESGMPNNRFLAERTGGTYSTLKVQPAELEDSGVYFCASSLGAAVSYEQYFGPGTRLTVT.

The genes are TRBV5-6 and TRBJ1-5; no firm D call. Germline CDR1 SGHDT, CDR2 YYEEEE. The CDR3 spans 16 residues. Trimming removed 4 bases from V and 1 base from J, with 15 bases in between. CDR3 region: CASSVGPAGSNQPQHF. The CDR3 DNA is TGTGCCAGCAGCGTAGGCCCCGCGGGAAGCAATCAGCCCCAGCATTTT.

The chain joins TRBV19 to TRBJ2-2; D gene uncertain. V was trimmed by 6 bases and J by 6 bases, leaving 8 bases between them. The CDR3 spans 12 residues. CDR1 is LNHDA, CDR2 SQIVND, per germline (reference sequence). The CDR3 sequence is CASRPEPGELFF. CDR3 DNA: TGTGCCAGTAGACCAGAACCCGGGGAGCTGTTTTTT.

This clone occurred once. The chain is built from TRBV18 and TRBJ2-1; D is perhaps TRBD1 (6 bases). CDR1 and CDR2 (germline): KGHSH, LQKENI. Deletions cut 10 bases from V and 6 bases from J, with 19 bases between. This CDR3 contains 14 residues. The CDR3 here is CATAPWVGGNEQFF. Written as DNA, the CDR3 is TGTGCCACCGCCCCATGGGTAGGGGGCAATGAGCAGTTCTTC.

The V call is TRBV4-3, the J call TRBJ2-1; D call uncertain. Trimming removed 4 bases at V and 5 bases at J, with 12 bases between. CDR1 and CDR2 from the germline V gene are LGHNA and YSLEER. CDR3 length: 14 amino acids. For the CDR3, the DNA is TGCGCCAGCAGCCGAGAACTACCAAACAATGAGCAGTTCTTC. Translation gives CASSRELPNNEQFF.

The rearrangement uses TRBV5-1 and TRBJ2-2; tentatively, D is TRBD2 (6 bases). This CDR3 is 13 amino acids long. V lost 4 bases to trimming and J lost 6 bases, with 10 bases between them. Germline assignment: CDR1 SGHRS and CDR2 YFSETQ. As DNA, the CDR3 is TGCGCCAGCAGCGGAACTAGCCCCGGGGAGCTGTTTTTT. Protein: CASSGTSPGELFF.

The CDR3 coding sequence is TGTGCCAGCAGCCCAGCGGGCGCGTACTACGAGCAGTACTTC. As protein: CASSPAGAYYEQYF. This chain links TRBV6-1 with TRBJ2-7; weak D call: TRBD2 (6 bases). Germline CDR1 MNHNS, CDR2 SASEGT. V was trimmed by 6 bases and J by 3 bases, leaving 15 bases between them. The CDR3 has 14 residues.

The chain joins TRBV10-1 to TRBJ2-2, with 11 bases aligning to TRBD2. Looked up from germline, CDR1 is WNHNN and CDR2 is SYGVQD (reference sequence). V lost 8 bases and J lost 6; bases outside the gene matches: 5. CDR3 size: 14 residues. CDR3 in DNA: TGCGCCAGCTCAACTAGCGGGAGCGCCGGGGAGCTGTTTTTT. Translated: CASSTSGSAGELFF.

This clone was seen a handful of times. The V and J genes are TRBV10-1 and TRBJ2-7; D may be TRBD1 (5 bases). Trimming cost V 0 bases and J 7 bases, with 16 bases left between them. Germline V gene sequence: CDR1 WNHNN, CDR2 SYGVQD (reference sequence). The CDR3 is 15 amino acids. CDR3 coding DNA: TGCGCCAGCAGTGAGTCGATTACAGGAGATGAAGAGCAGTACTTC. Translation: CASSESITGDEEQYF.

The gene calls are TRBV5-1 and TRBJ2-7, with TRBD2 matching over 8 bases. CDR3 length equals 16 residues. V lost 0 bases, J lost 0 bases, and 5 bases stayed unmatched. In germline, CDR1 is SGHRS, CDR2 YFSETQ. CDR3 bases: TGCGCCAGCAGCTTGGAGATACTAGCGGCCTCCTACGAGCAGTACTTC. As protein: CASSLEILAASYEQYF.

V is TRBV10-3 and J is TRBJ1-6; D possibly corresponds to TRBD1 (5 bases). The CDR3 is made up of 13 amino acids. V lost 6 bases and J 11 bases, leaving 14 bases between the germline ends. Germline loops: CDR1 ENHRY, CDR2 SYGVKD. CDR3 sequence: CAISGGGTAPLHF. CDR3 sequence (DNA): TGTGCCATCAGCGGGGGTGGCACGGCACCCCTCCACTTT.

The rearrangement links TRBV7-2 to TRBJ2-2; possible D gene TRBD2, 7 bases. The CDR3 loop spans 17 amino acids. The germline V gene encodes CDR1 SGHTA and CDR2 FQGNSA. Trimming shortened V by 4 bases and J by 3 bases, and 18 bases separated the two germline ends. The CDR3 region has the DNA TGTGCCAGCAGCTCAAGGTGGGGGGGCCGCCACACCGGGGAGCTGTTTTTT. It codes for CASSSRWGGRHTGELFF.

The rearrangement joins TRBV19 to TRBJ2-1, with D possibly TRBD1 on 6 matching bases. The CDR3 has 16 residues. In germline, CDR1 is LNHDA, CDR2 SQIVND (reference sequence). V lost 4 bases, J lost 0 bases, and 13 bases lay in between. For the CDR3, the DNA is TGTGCCAGTAGTACCAGACAGGCGGGCTCCTACAATGAGCAGTTCTTC. Amino acid sequence: CASSTRQAGSYNEQFF.

The rearrangement links TRBV14 to TRBJ2-3, with D possibly matching TRBD2 (6 bases). With 3 bases removed from V and 8 bases from J, the gap between germline ends came to 15 bases. The germline CDR1 and CDR2 sequences are SGHDN and FVKESK. The CDR3 contains 14 residues. The CDR3 coding sequence is TGTGCCAGCAGCCAGTCGGGAGCCCGTCCTACGCAGTATTTT. Its translation: CASSQSGARPTQYF.

This clone was counted once. This sequence joins TRBV25-1 and TRBJ1-1; maybe TRBD1 (5 bases). V gave up 7 bases and J gave up 1 base, with 7 bases separating them. The CDR3 covers 12 residues. CDR1 is MGHDK, CDR2 SYGVNS, per germline. The CDR3 DNA sequence: TGTGCCAGCACTAGGGGGAACACTGAAGCTTTCTTT. It yields the protein CASTRGNTEAFF.

The chain couples TRBV9 to TRBJ1-5; D may be TRBD1 (6 bases). Deletions cut 3 bases from V and 4 bases from J, with 14 bases between. The CDR3 has 15 residues. Germline assignment: CDR1 SGDLS and CDR2 YYNGEE. CDR3 sequence (DNA): TGTGCCAGCAGCGAGGGGGAGGGGTGGAATCAGCCCCAGCATTTT. The encoded protein is CASSEGEGWNQPQHF.

The J gene is TRBJ1-5, the V gene TRBV4-1, with 11 bases that match TRBD1. Germline CDR1 and CDR2: MGHRA and YSYEKL. The CDR3 extends over 16 amino acids. J gave up 4 bases and V 4 bases, and 6 bases lay outside the gene matches. DNA of the CDR3: TGCGCCAGCAGCCCCGGGACAGGGGGGAATAATCAGCCCCAGCATTTT. It is translated as CASSPGTGGNNQPQHF.

This rearrangement joins TRBV7-2 to TRBJ1-1; D is unresolved. The CDR3 is made up of 17 amino acids. V lost 2 bases and J 4 bases, leaving 20 bases between the germline ends. CDR1 is SGHTA and CDR2 is FQGNSA in the germline V gene. The CDR3 DNA is TGTGCCAGCAGCTTAAAATTCCCGGGTAGAGTAGCCACTGAAGCTTTCTTT. This codes for CASSLKFPGRVATEAFF.

This sequence joins TRBV6-5 and TRBJ1-5; 9 nucleotides align to TRBD1. Germline V gives CDR1 MNHEY, CDR2 SVGAGI. CDR3 length: 14 amino acids. The ends lost 10 bases at V and 2 bases at J; junction bases unmatched: 6. CDR3 sequence reads: CATRTGDGNQPQHF. The CDR3 DNA reads TGTGCCACCCGGACAGGGGACGGCAATCAGCCCCAGCATTTT.

The chain couples TRBV19 to TRBJ2-1, with 14 positions matching TRBD2. Germline V gives CDR1 LNHDA, CDR2 SQIVND (reference sequence). With V trimmed by 6 bases and J by 0 bases, 4 bases remained unmatched. The CDR3 contains 17 residues. The CDR3 bases are TGTGCCAGTAGGGGACTAGCGGGAGCGGGCTCCTACAATGAGCAGTTCTTC. Its translation is CASRGLAGAGSYNEQFF.

The chain has TRBV2 and TRBJ2-3, with 8 bases aligning to TRBD1. This CDR3 is built from 17 residues. Germline V CDR1 and CDR2: SNHLY, FYNNEI. With 5 bases clipped from V and 0 bases from J, the junction kept 10 bases outside the gene matches. The CDR3: CASSLLLTGASTDTQYF. The CDR3 bases are TGTGCCAGCAGTTTACTACTGACAGGGGCCAGCACAGATACGCAGTATTTT.